This TCR beta chain was captured in a study of T cells in women clearing cervical HPV infection. The assay was immunoSEQ multiplex PCR, and TCRdb's table has in-frame clones only and misses some. The sample table includes roughly 35,000 clones. The TCR originated in a woman between 18 and 75 years old with a cervical HPV16 infection that either progressed to CIN3+ or cleared (not recorded which). The specimen was blood buffy coat.

The DNA read from the CDR3 is TGTGCCAGCAGGCCGGGACACGCATTCGGTGGC. This encodes CASRPGHAFGG. The whole CDR3 sequence is CASRPGHAFGGYTF. This chain joins TRBV27 and TRBJ1-2; D possibly corresponds to TRBD1 (6 bases). The read ends 3 residues before the CDR3 terminus; that terminus is restored from the germline J gene. Deletions cut 6 bases from V and 7 bases from J, with 18 bases between. The CDR3 consists of 14 residues. From germline, CDR1 is MNHEY and CDR2 SMNVEV (reference sequence).